This T cell receptor beta chain was obtained from a study of post-analysis software for immune sequencing data (dated by TCRdb to between 2014 and 2016). Concerning the study at large: Disease courses on record covered relapsing-remitting, secondary progressive and progressive-relapsing multiple sclerosis, though some patients had no subtype annotation. The patient repertoires were compared against 11 previously published healthy control repertoires obtained from donors aged about 6 to 26 years. A subset of samples was prepared in parallel using single-end sample barcoding, then pooled and co-amplified after Illumina adapter ligation.

Here is what the overall study found, with its caveats: The control group was slightly older than the multiple sclerosis patient group. Strong co-clustering of samples prepared in the same batch was shown by direct clustering with F measure, prompting a batch-effect correction. Four or five TRBV segments, including TRBV5-6, TRBV5-1 and TRBV20-1, were significantly more frequent in patients than controls. Compared with controls, multiple sclerosis patients had significantly lower normalized Chao1 diversity, a finding suggesting substantial peripheral T-cell clonal expansion.

The library was built by means of PCR. Data came from an Illumina HiSeq 2500. Unique molecular identifiers were incorporated into TCR beta cDNA libraries to reduce PCR and sequencing biases. Per 1 to 10 million input T cells, approximately 500,000 cDNA molecules were obtained, such that each molecule approximated one T cell. The patient libraries were prepared and sequenced with the same protocol used for the earlier healthy control dataset. Within a given batch, samples were prepared together, multiplexed and sequenced on the same HiSeq lane. Turning to the authors' computational methods: MIGEC handled the raw barcoded reads, throwing out single-read molecular identifier groups before consensus assembly and CDR3 extraction. Clonotype tables were post-analysed with VDJtools, normalizing diversity by down-sampling all datasets to the smallest sample size. To correct batch-related cross-sample contamination, repertoire overlap clustering matched CDR3 amino acid sequences but not nucleotide sequences. The raw public reads went through TCRdb reprocessing: fastp at Q25, MiXCR clone calling, in-frame beta chains kept. Records with the same CDR3 protein are collapsed into one entry carrying the most frequent genes and DNA. The V and J calls here are based on TCRdb, not the publication. Across this sample there are 500,000 to 600,000 distinct CDR3 sequences, with about 40% seen only once. About 1.5% of the sample rests with the top ten.

CDR1 and CDR2 are drawn from the germline V gene (reference sequence): DFQATT, SNEGSKA. The CDR3 goes from the cysteine to the phenylalanine over 13 residues. The CDR3 DNA has 39 bases and is translated from base 1. At the junction V is shortened by 6 bases and J by 2 bases, with 12 bases in between. TCR beta repertoires were profiled from peripheral blood of approximately 13 young patients with multiple sclerosis to demonstrate the VDJtools post-analysis software. The multiple sclerosis patients were children and adolescents ranging in age from 6 to 15 years. To note about this clonotype: There is no known antigen for this receptor. Base qualities are not at hand, and no much larger clone is one base apart.

Specimen: blood. This TCR was recovered from a girl aged 5 to 17 with multiple sclerosis. The V and J segments used are TRBV20-1 and TRBJ2-3, with the D segment identity uncertain. The CDR3 region has the sequence CSAVLGPTDTQYF. The nucleotides are TGCAGTGCCGTTCTTGGGCCCACAGATACGCAGTATTTT.